The 7 T cell receptor beta chains given below trace back to one sample, sequenced in a study of blood T cell repertoires in COVID-19. Sequencing used immunoSEQ multiplex PCR; TCRdb keeps in-frame clones, though not all of them. The sample carries 100,000 to 150,000 clones, 65% to 85% recorded once. Sequenced input: peripheral blood. These receptors all stem from a woman of 80 years or more with acute or convalescent COVID-19.

The genes are TRBV2 and TRBJ1-5, with TRBD1 identical over 8 bases. Germline loops: CDR1 SNHLY, CDR2 FYNNEI. The CDR3 contains 18 residues. J was trimmed by 0 bases and V by 6 bases; bases with no gene match: 13. CDR3 sequence: CASSSPGTGSYSNQPQHF. CDR3 DNA: TGTGCCAGCAGCAGCCCCGGGACAGGATCTTATAGCAATCAGCCCCAGCATTTT.

The chain recombines TRBV6-2 or TRBV6-3 with TRBJ1-1; TRBD1 is a possible D gene (5 bases). Per germline, CDR1 MNHEY and CDR2 SVGEGT. This CDR3 has 13 amino acids. V lost 6 bases and J 5 bases, leaving 13 bases between the germline ends. CDR3 in amino acids: CASSFQGETEAFF. The CDR3 DNA reads TGTGCCAGCAGCTTCCAGGGTGAAACTGAAGCTTTCTTT.

The chain has TRBV6-6 and TRBJ1-2; perhaps TRBD1 as D (6 bases). V shed 5 bases and J shed 0 bases, with 10 bases lying between them. This CDR3 spans 14 amino acids. Germline V CDR1 and CDR2: MNHNY, SVGAGI (reference sequence). CDR3 coding DNA: TGTGCCAGCAGTCCCGACAGGACTAACTATGGCTACACCTTC. The encoded protein is CASSPDRTNYGYTF.

V and J are TRBV19 and TRBJ2-3; TRBD2 agrees at 8 bases. The junction had 12 bases not matched to a gene; V was cut back by 10 bases and J by 0 bases. This CDR3 is 16 amino acids long. Germline-derived CDR1 and CDR2 are LNHDA and SQIVND (reference sequence). The DNA for the CDR3 is TGTGCCACCAGGTCGGTCGGGAGGGCTAGCACAGATACGCAGTATTTT. This encodes CATRSVGRASTDTQYF.

The rearrangement joins TRBV7-9 to TRBJ1-2; 7 positions match TRBD1. CDR1 and CDR2 from the germline V gene are SEHNR and FQNEAQ (reference sequence). The J segment lost 4 bases and the V segment lost 5 bases, leaving 10 bases of the junction unmatched. The CDR3 is 15 amino acids. Written as DNA, the CDR3 is TGTGCCAGCAGCACAAAGACAGGGTCCTTCTATGGCTACACCTTC. It codes for CASSTKTGSFYGYTF.

CDR3: CASSLNRGANYGYTF. CDR3 coding DNA: TGTGCCAGCAGCCTTAACAGGGGGGCTAACTATGGCTACACCTTC. The chain combines TRBV7-2 with TRBJ1-2, with 8 nucleotides matching TRBD1. CDR3 size: 15 residues. In germline, CDR1 is SGHTA, CDR2 FQGNSA. J lost 0 bases, V lost 5 bases, and 5 bases had no gene match.

The chain recombines TRBV2 with TRBJ2-5, with D unresolved. There are 13 residues in the CDR3. The germline V gene has CDR1 SNHLY and CDR2 FYNNEI. Trimming left V 6 bases short and J 5 bases short, with 13 bases between. The CDR3 nucleotides are TGTGCCAGCAGAGTCAGTATGGTTGAGACCCAGTACTTC. This codes for CASRVSMVETQYF. Complete variable domain (other parts from reference TRBV2 and TRBJ2-5): EPEVTQTPSHQVTQMGQEVILRCVPISNHLYFYWYRQILGQKVEFLVSFYNNEISEKSEIFDDQFSVERPDGSNFTLKIRSTKLEDSAMYFCASRVSMVETQYFGPGTRLLVL.